Following are 14 T cell receptor beta chains from one sample sequenced in a study of blood T cell repertoires in COVID-19. Produced via immunoSEQ multiplex PCR; TCRdb's table is partial and in-frame only. Altogether 150,000 to 200,000 clones are present, 84% being singletons, with the ten largest covering approximately 18%. Sequencing was carried out using peripheral blood. These receptors all come from a woman of 80 years or more with acute or convalescent COVID-19.

This clone was seen a single time. The chain couples TRBV28 to TRBJ2-2; the match to TRBD2 covers 14 bases. This CDR3 is 18 amino acids long. The ends lost 3 bases at V and 5 bases at J; junction bases unmatched: 8. The germline V gene encodes CDR1 MDHEN and CDR2 SYDVKM. The CDR3 reads CASSFRLAGGPRTGELFF. The CDR3 DNA is TGTGCCAGCAGTTTTAGACTAGCGGGAGGGCCGCGGACCGGGGAGCTGTTTTTT.

This clone has only a few counts. This sequence joins TRBV7-2 and TRBJ2-3; D call uncertain. The ends were cut back, 1 base at V and 1 base at J, with 9 bases in the middle. Germline lookup yields CDR1 SGHTA and CDR2 FQGNSA. CDR3 size: 15 residues. CDR3 in DNA: TGTGCCAGCAGCTTAGAGCACAGCCGCACAGATACGCAGTATTTT. Encoded protein: CASSLEHSRTDTQYF. The complete variable domain, with remaining parts taken from reference TRBV7-2 and TRBJ2-3, reads GAGVSQSPSNKVTEKGKDVELRCDPISGHTALYWYRQSLGQGLEFLIYFQGNSAPDKSGLPSDRFSAERTGGSVSTLTIQRTQQEDSAVYLCASSLEHSRTDTQYFGPGTRLTVL.

CDR3 sequence (DNA): TGCAGCGTAGCCCCAGATAGGCCCTTGGACCCTGGAGGGTATGGCTACACCTTC. Translated, it gives CSVAPDRPLDPGGYGYTF. The chain combines TRBV29-1 with TRBJ1-2; no clear D gene. Germline V gene lookup returns CDR1 SQVTM and CDR2 ANQGSEA. This CDR3 has 18 amino acids. Trimming left V 6 bases short and J 5 bases short, with 31 bases between.

Comment on this clone: An end of the junction differs from the germline gene, which may be a read error. J is TRBJ2-2 and V is TRBV28, with 8 bases fitting TRBD1. The V gene's germline CDR1 is MDHEN and CDR2 SYDVKM. CDR3 length equals 19 residues. CDR3 loop: CASSLLGRGLTKNTGELFF. The CDR3 DNA is TGTGCCAGCAGCTTATTAGGCAGGGGGCTTACAAAGAACACCGGGGAGCTGTTTTTT.

This clone was seen a handful of times. The chain uses TRBV3-1 (or the pseudogene TRBV3-2) and TRBJ1-1; a weak D match, TRBD1 (5 bases). The V and J ends lost 0 bases and 1 base respectively, with 9 bases between them. The CDR3 covers 15 residues. CDR1 is LGHDT, CDR2 YNNKEL, per germline (reference sequence). The CDR3 DNA is TGTGCCAGCAGCCAAGATAGGGGAGGGAACACTGAAGCTTTCTTT. It translates to CASSQDRGGNTEAFF.

The chain combines TRBV6-2 or TRBV6-3 with TRBJ2-1; a possible D gene is TRBD1 (6 bases). V dropped 3 bases and J dropped 4 bases, with 19 bases sitting between them. This CDR3 has 17 amino acids. Germline values: CDR1 MNHEY, CDR2 SVGEGT. In DNA, the CDR3 is TGTGCCAGCAGTTATAATTCCCCGGTGGACAGTTACAATGAGCAGTTCTTC. The encoded protein is CASSYNSPVDSYNEQFF.

There are a few counts of this clone. This chain connects TRBV29-1 to TRBJ1-1, with TRBD1 matching over 9 bases. Losses at the gene ends were 7 bases for V and 4 bases for J; bases not matched to a gene: 13. This CDR3 comprises 15 residues. The germline V gene has CDR1 SQVTM and CDR2 ANQGSEA. CDR3 in DNA: TGCAGCGCTGGACAGGGGAGTTTTAAACGCACTGAAGCTTTCTTT. Residues: CSAGQGSFKRTEAFF.

This clone was seen just once. The rearrangement joins TRBV28 to TRBJ1-2; a possible D gene is TRBD1 (6 bases). Per the germline V gene, CDR1 is MDHEN and CDR2 is SYDVKM. V lost 5 bases to trimming and J lost 6 bases, with 22 bases between them. The CDR3 sequence is 16 residues long. CDR3 loop: CASSHQGSDRLDGYTF. CDR3 nucleotide sequence: TGTGCCAGCAGTCATCAGGGGAGCGATCGGTTGGATGGCTACACCTTC.

The genes are TRBV18 and TRBJ1-3; D is perhaps TRBD1 (5 bases). CDR3 length: 15 residues. Germline V CDR1 and CDR2: KGHSH, LQKENI. Trimming took off 2 bases at V and 4 bases at J, with 12 bases between the two ends. The CDR3 loop reads CASSPVPGEGNTIYF. DNA of the CDR3: TGTGCCAGCTCACCAGTTCCGGGGGAAGGAAACACCATATATTTT. Using reference TRBV18 and TRBJ1-3 for the parts outside the CDR3, the full variable domain is NAGVMQNPRHLVRRRGQEARLRCSPMKGHSHVYWYRQLPEEGLKFMVYLQKENIIDESGMPKERFSAEFPKEGPSILRIQQVVRGDSAAYFCASSPVPGEGNTIYFGEGSWLTVV.

This sequence joins TRBV28 and TRBJ2-7, with a tentative D call TRBD1 (6 bases). From germline, CDR1 is MDHEN and CDR2 SYDVKM. The V gene lost 4 bases and the J gene lost 3 bases, with 10 bases spanning the gap. The CDR3 loop spans 13 amino acids. The CDR3 coding sequence is TGTGCCAGCAGTTCCAGGGGAAGCTACGAGCAGTACTTC. Translated, it gives CASSSRGSYEQYF. Full variable domain (rest looked up from reference TRBV28 and TRBJ2-7): DVKVTQSSRYLVKRTGEKVFLECVQDMDHENMFWYRQDPGLGLRLIYFSYDVKMKEKGDIPEGYSVSREKKERFSLILESASTNQTSMYLCASSSRGSYEQYFGPGTRLTVT.

The chain couples TRBV5-4 to TRBJ2-5, with 10 bases matching TRBD2. The J segment lost 3 bases and the V segment lost 4 bases, leaving 6 bases of the junction unmatched. The CDR3 covers 15 residues. Germline lookup yields CDR1 SGHNT and CDR2 YYREEE (reference sequence). CDR3 in amino acids: CASSIRLAGEETQYF. The CDR3 nucleotides are TGTGCCAGCAGCATCCGACTAGCGGGCGAAGAGACCCAGTACTTC.

This clone was observed a few times. The V call is TRBV7-2, the J call TRBJ1-1; D may be TRBD1 (6 bases). CDR3 length: 14 residues. Germline CDR1 SGHTA, CDR2 FQGNSA. V lost 2 bases and J 1 base, leaving 8 bases between the germline ends. The CDR3: CASSLRTENTEAFF. As DNA, the CDR3 is TGTGCCAGCAGCTTACGGACAGAGAACACTGAAGCTTTCTTT. The entire variable domain, with the rest obtained from reference TRBV7-2 and TRBJ1-1, is as follows: GAGVSQSPSNKVTEKGKDVELRCDPISGHTALYWYRQSLGQGLEFLIYFQGNSAPDKSGLPSDRFSAERTGGSVSTLTIQRTQQEDSAVYLCASSLRTENTEAFFGQGTRLTVV.

The V call is TRBV6-5, the J call TRBJ2-2; no reliable D call. The ends were cut back, 2 bases at V and 11 bases at J, with 15 bases in the middle. This CDR3 is 14 amino acids long. Germline CDR1 MNHEY, CDR2 SVGAGI. In nucleotides, the CDR3 is TGTGCCAGCAGTTACACCCTCGCCACACAAGAGCTGTTTTTT. This sequence encodes CASSYTLATQELFF.

The gene calls are TRBV10-3 and TRBJ1-2; D gene ambiguous. V was pared by 3 bases and J by 3 bases, with 8 bases between. In germline, CDR1 is ENHRY, CDR2 SYGVKD. The CDR3 spans 13 residues. In DNA form, the CDR3 reads TGTGCCATCAGTGACAGTGGAGACTATGGCTACACCTTC. Protein: CAISDSGDYGYTF.